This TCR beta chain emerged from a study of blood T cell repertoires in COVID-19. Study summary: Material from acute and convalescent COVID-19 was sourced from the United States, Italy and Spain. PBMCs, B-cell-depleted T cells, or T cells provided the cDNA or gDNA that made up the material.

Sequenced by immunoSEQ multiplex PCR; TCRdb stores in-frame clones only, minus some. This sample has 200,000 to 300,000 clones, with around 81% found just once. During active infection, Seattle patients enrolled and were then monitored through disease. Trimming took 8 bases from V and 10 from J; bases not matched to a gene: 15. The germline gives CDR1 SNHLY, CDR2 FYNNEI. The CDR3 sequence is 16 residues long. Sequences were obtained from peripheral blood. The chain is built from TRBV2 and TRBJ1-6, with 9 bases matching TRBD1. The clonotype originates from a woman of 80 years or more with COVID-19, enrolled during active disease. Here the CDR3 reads CASSDGGGTGTSPLHF. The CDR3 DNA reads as TGTGCCAGCTCGGATGGTGGGGGGACAGGGACCTCACCCCTCCACTTT.